The 25 T cell receptor beta chains presented below share a single source sample, sequenced in a study of PD-L1 blockade in urothelial cancer. Clones were sequenced by immunoSEQ multiplex PCR, and TCRdb holds only the in-frame ones, with some missing. The sample includes approximately 55,000 clones, 70% to 90% of them seen just once. Noted time point: pretreatment peripheral blood. Specimen: PBMCs, collected around atezolizumab (anti-PD-L1) treatment. Receptors originate from a man aged 55 to 70 with urothelial cancer.

This chain connects TRBV7-6 to TRBJ1-3, with a possible D match to TRBD1 (5 bases). Trimming stripped 1 base from V and 0 bases from J, with 10 bases between. The CDR3 has 16 amino acids. CDR1 SGHVS and CDR2 FNYEAQ come from the germline V gene. The CDR3, as DNA: TGTGCCAGCAGCTTAGGGGCAGGGCGCTCTGGAAACACCATATATTTT. Its protein product is CASSLGAGRSGNTIYF. The entire variable domain, with the rest obtained from reference TRBV7-6 and TRBJ1-3, is as follows: GAGVSQSPRYKVTKRGQDVALRCDPISGHVSLYWYRQALGQGPEFLTYFNYEAQQDKSGLPNDRFSAERPEGSISTLTIQRTEQRDSAMYRCASSLGAGRSGNTIYFGEGSWLTVV.

This chain links TRBV6-5 with TRBJ2-3; 9 bases map to TRBD1. The J segment lost 8 bases and the V segment lost 2 bases, leaving 5 bases of the junction unmatched. Germline CDR1 reads MNHEY; CDR2 reads SVGAGI. The CDR3 loop spans 14 amino acids. This chain's CDR3 is CASSYGQGRATQYF. The DNA of the CDR3 is TGTGCCAGCAGTTACGGACAGGGGAGGGCTACGCAGTATTTT.

The genes are TRBV11-1 and TRBJ2-2, with TRBD2 matching 15 bases. Germline V CDR1 and CDR2: SGHAT, FQDESV (reference sequence). Trimming at V came to 5 bases and at J to 1 base, leaving 8 bases not matched to a gene. The CDR3 spans 19 residues. The CDR3 DNA is TGTGCCAGCAGCGAAGTGGGACTAGCGGGGGGAAAGAACACCGGGGAGCTGTTTTTT. Translating it yields CASSEVGLAGGKNTGELFF.

This chain uses TRBV30 with TRBJ2-6; perhaps TRBD1 as D (5 bases). V lost 1 base and J lost 4, with 11 bases in between. Germline lookup yields CDR1 GTSNPN and CDR2 SVGIG (reference sequence). The CDR3 spans 15 residues. DNA of the CDR3: TGTGCCTGGAGTGCAAAGGGGCTCGGGGCCAACGTCCTGACTTTC. Residues: CAWSAKGLGANVLTF.

V is TRBV5-1 and J is TRBJ2-7; perhaps TRBD2 as D (6 bases). Trimming pared 2 bases from V and 6 bases from J, leaving 12 bases between. The germline V gene has CDR1 SGHRS and CDR2 YFSETQ. This CDR3 has 13 residues. This CDR3 reads CASSLGTASEQYF. Written as DNA, the CDR3 is TGCGCCAGCAGCTTAGGGACTGCAAGCGAGCAGTACTTC.

The chain has TRBV19 and TRBJ2-2; a possible D gene is TRBD2 (6 bases). In germline, CDR1 is LNHDA, CDR2 SQIVND (reference sequence). This CDR3 comprises 19 residues. V dropped 2 bases and J dropped 0 bases, with 19 bases sitting between them. Here the CDR3 DNA reads TGTGCCAGTAGTATAAGGGACTTAGTGGGGTCGGCGAACACCGGGGAGCTGTTTTTT. Translating it yields CASSIRDLVGSANTGELFF.

The genes are TRBV9 and TRBJ1-5; 8 bases line up with TRBD1. J gave up 4 bases and V 3 bases, and 6 bases lay outside the gene matches. The CDR3 length is 15 residues. Germline V lookup: CDR1 SGDLS, CDR2 YYNGEE. This chain's CDR3 is CASSARTGLNQPQHF. The DNA of the CDR3 is TGTGCCAGCAGCGCCCGGACAGGGCTTAATCAGCCCCAGCATTTT.

V usage is TRBV7-8 and J usage is TRBJ2-1; weak D call: TRBD1 (7 bases). The germline V gene has CDR1 SGHVS and CDR2 FQNEAQ. This CDR3 spans 13 amino acids. The V end lost 1 base, the J end lost 15 bases, and 16 bases lay between the germline ends. CDR3 sequence (DNA): TGTGCCAGCAGCTTAGGAACAGGGGACTTATGGTTCTTC. Translating it yields CASSLGTGDLWFF.

This clone was found once. The V gene is TRBV14, the J gene TRBJ2-1; 9 bases line up with TRBD1. J lost 11 bases, V lost 1 base, and 9 bases had no gene match. The germline gives CDR1 SGHDN, CDR2 FVKESK. The CDR3 totals 15 residues. In nucleotides, the CDR3 is TGTGCCAGCAGCCAAGGGGGGGGACAGGGAGTCAAGCAGTTCTTC. This translates into CASSQGGGQGVKQFF.

The rearrangement joins TRBV2 to TRBJ2-7; 10 bases match TRBD1. There are 13 residues in the CDR3. The V segment lost 4 bases and the J segment 7 bases; nucleotides outside the gene matches: 4. The germline V gene has CDR1 SNHLY and CDR2 FYNNEI. The CDR3 region has the DNA TGTGCCAGCAGTGGGACAGGGGGGTTTGAGCAGTACTTC. Protein product: CASSGTGGFEQYF.

The chain is built from TRBV19 and TRBJ2-4; perhaps TRBD2 as D (5 bases). Germline CDR1 reads LNHDA; CDR2 reads SQIVND (reference sequence). Trimming removed 10 bases from V and 8 bases from J, with 15 bases in between. CDR3 length equals 12 residues. CDR3 sequence: CATWRSQDIQYF. Written as DNA, the CDR3 is TGTGCCACCTGGAGGAGTCAGGACATTCAGTACTTC.

In DNA, the CDR3 is TGTGCCAGCAGCACGAGGGACCGGGACAGGGGGTGGCTGGAGACCCAGTACTTC. It encodes CASSTRDRDRGWLETQYF. The J gene is TRBJ2-5, the V gene TRBV21-1; TRBD1 reflects the table's D call only, with no check against the DNA. TRBV21-1 is a pseudogene segment. The CDR3 runs to 18 residues.

The chain has TRBV2 and TRBJ1-1; 7 bases align to TRBD1. This CDR3 is built from 12 residues. Per the germline V gene, CDR1 is SNHLY and CDR2 is FYNNEI. The V and J ends lost 6 bases and 11 bases, in that order; junction bases with no gene match: 9. Here the CDR3 DNA reads TGTGCCAGCAGACTACAGGGGCCCGGGGCTTTCTTT. The encoded protein is CASRLQGPGAFF. The variable domain in full, completed from reference TRBV2 and TRBJ1-1, reads EPEVTQTPSHQVTQMGQEVILRCVPISNHLYFYWYRQILGQKVEFLVSFYNNEISEKSEIFDDQFSVERPDGSNFTLKIRSTKLEDSAMYFCASRLQGPGAFFGQGTRLTVV.

The chain links TRBV15 to TRBJ2-5, with 8 bases that match TRBD2. CDR1 is LNHNV and CDR2 is YYDKDF in the germline V gene (reference sequence). The CDR3 covers 16 residues. J gave up 0 bases and V 6 bases, and 9 bases lay outside the gene matches. The DNA of the CDR3 is TGTGCCACCAGAGGGGGGTTACTAGCGGACCAAGAGACCCAGTACTTC. Translating gives CATRGGLLADQETQYF. Full variable domain (outside the CDR3, taken from reference TRBV15 and TRBJ2-5): DAMVIQNPRYQVTQFGKPVTLSCSQTLNHNVMYWYQQKSSQAPKLLFHYYDKDFNNEADTPDNFQSRRPNTSFCFLDIRSPGLGDTAMYLCATRGGLLADQETQYFGPGTRLLVL.

The chain employs TRBV2 and TRBJ1-1, with D perhaps TRBD1 (6 bases). In germline, CDR1 is SNHLY, CDR2 FYNNEI. CDR3 length equals 13 residues. V was trimmed by 6 bases and J by 5 bases, leaving 13 bases between them. This CDR3 is CASSLGGATEAFF. The CDR3 bases are TGTGCCAGCAGCCTTGGGGGGGCTACTGAAGCTTTCTTT.

The chain uses TRBV4-1 and TRBJ1-2, with 10 bases fitting TRBD1. The CDR3 runs 17 residues. After removal of 4 bases from V and 4 bases from J, the junction contained 12 bases not matched to a gene. CDR1 MGHRA and CDR2 YSYEKL come from the germline V gene. CDR3: CASSRGQGRPDSYGYTF. The CDR3 nucleotides read TGCGCCAGCAGCCGGGGACAGGGGCGCCCGGACTCCTATGGCTACACCTTC.

As concerns this clone: Other DNA sequences in this specimen translate into the identical CDR3. The chain employs TRBV2 and TRBJ1-5, with 8 bases lining up with TRBD1. J lost 4 bases, V lost 1 base, and 0 bases had no gene match. CDR1 and CDR2 from the germline V gene are SNHLY and FYNNEI. The CDR3 is made up of 14 amino acids. CDR3 DNA sequence: TGTGCCAGCAGTGAAGGGACAGGGAATCAGCCCCAGCATTTT. This gives the protein CASSEGTGNQPQHF.

The chain is built from TRBV6-5 and TRBJ2-1; no reliable D call. The CDR3 consists of 12 residues. The V gene lost 6 bases and the J gene lost 7 bases, with 10 bases spanning the gap. Germline V gives CDR1 MNHEY, CDR2 SVGAGI. DNA for the CDR3: TGTGCCAGCAGCAAGCCTGATAATGAGCAGTTCTTC. This translates into CASSKPDNEQFF.

The rearrangement uses TRBV11-3 and TRBJ2-7, with 7 positions matching TRBD1. Germline trimming cut 5 bases from V and 0 bases from J; bases unmatched to any gene: 7. This CDR3 region has 15 residues. The germline V gene has CDR1 SGHNT and CDR2 YENEEA. CDR3 residues: CASSRRTGPSYEQYF. Here the CDR3 DNA reads TGTGCCAGCAGCAGACGGACAGGCCCCTCCTACGAGCAGTACTTC.

The genes are TRBV7-9 and TRBJ2-1, with 11 positions matching TRBD1. The CDR3 covers 15 residues. Trimming removed 1 base from V and 9 bases from J; junction bases left unmatched: 5. The germline V gene encodes CDR1 SEHNR and CDR2 FQNEAQ (reference sequence). The CDR3 DNA reads TGTGCCAGCAGCTTAGTCGGGACAGGGGGTGGTGAGCAGTTCTTC. It is translated as CASSLVGTGGGEQFF.

The V call is TRBV19, the J call TRBJ1-4; a weak D match, TRBD1 (5 bases). V lost 5 bases and J 0 bases, leaving 10 bases between the germline ends. Germline V gives CDR1 LNHDA, CDR2 SQIVND (reference sequence). This CDR3 has 15 residues. The CDR3 DNA follows: TGTGCCAGTAGTCACCGACAGACAACTAATGAAAAACTGTTTTTT. This translates into CASSHRQTTNEKLFF. The full variable domain, with the rest looked up from reference TRBV19 and TRBJ1-4, is DGGITQSPKYLFRKEGQNVTLSCEQNLNHDAMYWYRQDPGQGLRLIYYSQIVNDFQKGDIAEGYSVSREKKESFPLTVTSAQKNPTAFYLCASSHRQTTNEKLFFGSGTQLSVL.

The chain joins TRBV28 to TRBJ2-3; TRBD2 matches at 10 bases. The CDR3 loop spans 15 amino acids. Germline V CDR1 and CDR2: MDHEN, SYDVKM. V shed 7 bases, J shed 2 bases, and the junction held 6 bases outside the gene matches. The chain's CDR3 is CASNALAGNTDTQYF. The CDR3 coding sequence is TGTGCCAGCAATGCACTAGCGGGGAACACAGATACGCAGTATTTT.

The gene calls are TRBV6-1 and TRBJ1-2; 9 bases are shared with TRBD1. Trimming removed 4 bases from V and 5 bases from J; junction bases left unmatched: 5. The CDR3 loop spans 14 amino acids. In germline, CDR1 is MNHNS, CDR2 SASEGT. For the CDR3, the DNA is TGTGCCAGCAGTGGGGGGACAGGGAAATATGGCTACACCTTC. Residues: CASSGGTGKYGYTF.

The chain couples TRBV19 to TRBJ2-5, with D possibly TRBD2 on 5 matching bases. Germline CDR1 and CDR2: LNHDA and SQIVND (reference sequence). Trimming removed 8 bases from V and 4 bases from J, with 8 bases in between. The CDR3 covers 11 residues. This chain's CDR3 is CASRESETQYF. Here the CDR3 DNA reads TGTGCCAGTCGGGAATCAGAGACCCAGTACTTC.

This clone came up once. The rearrangement links TRBV10-3 to TRBJ2-3; D remains unclear. The germline CDR1 and CDR2 sequences are ENHRY and SYGVKD. The CDR3 has 13 amino acids. The ends were cut back, 2 bases at V and 12 bases at J, with 15 bases in the middle. Here the CDR3 DNA reads TGTGCCATCAGTGAGGGTGAGGTGCCAGACCAGTATTTT. Translated: CAISEGEVPDQYF.